This T cell receptor (beta chain) was retrieved from a study of T cell changes during pregnancy in multiple sclerosis. The CDR3 contains 18 residues. With 0 bases removed from V and 3 bases from J, the gap between germline ends came to 19 bases. From germline, CDR1 is SGHRS and CDR2 YFSETQ. Clones were read by immunoSEQ multiplex PCR, and TCRdb kept only the in-frame ones, dropping some. The sample lists approximately 90,000 clones; around 94% were seen once. The starting material was peripheral blood, obtained in the third trimester of pregnancy. This sequence was found in a female donor with multiple sclerosis, enrolled in a pregnancy study. This sequence joins TRBV5-1 and TRBJ2-1; D call uncertain. The CDR3 bases are TGCGCCAGCAGCTTGGAGGTTGGCAGGAAACGGCTCTACAATGAGCAGTTCTTC. Amino acid sequence: CASSLEVGRKRLYNEQFF.